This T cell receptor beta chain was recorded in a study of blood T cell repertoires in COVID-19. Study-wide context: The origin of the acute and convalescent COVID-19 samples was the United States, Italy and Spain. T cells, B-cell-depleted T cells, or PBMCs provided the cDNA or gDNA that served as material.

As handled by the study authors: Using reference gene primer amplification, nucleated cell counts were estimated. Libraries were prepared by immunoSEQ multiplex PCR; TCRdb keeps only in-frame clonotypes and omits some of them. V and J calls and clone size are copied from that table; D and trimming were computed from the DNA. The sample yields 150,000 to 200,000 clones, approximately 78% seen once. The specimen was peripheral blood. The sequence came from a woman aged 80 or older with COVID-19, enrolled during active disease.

The CDR3 bases are TGTGCCAGCACACTAGCGGGAGAGAGGAATGAGCAGTTCTTC. Protein: CASTLAGERNEQFF. This chain connects TRBV11-1 to TRBJ2-1, with 11 bases aligning to TRBD2. From germline, CDR1 is SGHAT and CDR2 FQDESV (reference sequence). V trimming: 7 bases; J trimming: 7 bases; junction bases outside the gene matches: 6. The CDR3 is 14 amino acids.